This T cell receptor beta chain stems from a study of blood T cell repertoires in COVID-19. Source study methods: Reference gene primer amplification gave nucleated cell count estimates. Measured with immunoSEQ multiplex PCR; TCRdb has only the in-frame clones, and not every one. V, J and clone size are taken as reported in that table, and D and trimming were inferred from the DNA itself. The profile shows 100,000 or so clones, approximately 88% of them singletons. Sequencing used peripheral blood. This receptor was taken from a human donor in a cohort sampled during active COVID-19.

The CDR3 loop is CASSLDGGAPGELFF. The CDR3 DNA reads TGTGCCAGCAGCTTAGACGGGGGGGCGCCCGGGGAGCTGTTTTTT. The chain is built from TRBV7-2 and TRBJ2-2, with 8 bases aligning to TRBD2. Per germline, CDR1 SGHTA and CDR2 FQGNSA. This CDR3 is 15 amino acids long. With 1 base clipped from V and 6 bases from J, the junction kept 4 bases outside the gene matches.